This TCR beta chain was found in a study of glioma-infiltrating T cells. Study-wide findings and caveats: Above-expected tissue-blood divergence occurred in all gliomas, most in low-grade ones. CDR3 overlap between tissue and blood was very small.

Per germline, CDR1 LGHNT and CDR2 FRNRAP. The CDR3 is 12 amino acids. Trimming removed 0 bases at V and 3 bases at J, with 2 bases between. The iRepertoire nested amplicon-rescue multiplex PCR amplified TCR alpha and beta CDR3s from RNA. Input was roughly 95-450 ng of tissue mRNA or PBMC total RNA. TCRdb re-called the multiplex PCR reads through MiXCR, storing one row per CDR3 protein. The repertoire holds about 190,000 distinct CDR3 sequences, with 25% to 35% as singletons. This clonotype was observed a handful of times. Antigen: not known. This rearrangement joins TRBV12-5 to TRBJ1-1; no definite D call. This clonotype was sampled from a human donor with low-grade glioma or glioblastoma, undergoing nonglioma brain surgery, or in good health (not recorded which). Source material: glioma tissue, nonneoplastic brain tissue, or PBMCs (not recorded which). The CDR3 loop reads CASGLVDTEAFF. CDR3 in DNA: TGTGCTAGTGGTTTGGTGGACACTGAAGCTTTCTTT.